This paragraph reports one T cell receptor beta chain. The antigen is not known. This entry belongs to a study of human CD4 T cells and Enterobacteriaceae. General study points: Ex vivo clonotype reactivity was inferred only by sequence matching.

The memory gate held CD4+ cells that were not CD45RA+CCR7+CD95- naive cells, over 95% pure. Here immunoSEQ multiplex PCR was the method, and the copy in TCRdb shows in-frame clones only, minus some. This table holds about 29,000 clones, 65% to 85% found once. Germline V gene sequence: CDR1 MNHEY, CDR2 SVGAGI. V gave up 6 bases and J gave up 5 bases; unmatched junction bases: 9. The CDR3 has 15 residues. The chain employs TRBV6-5 and TRBJ1-1, with TRBD1 matching 10 bases. The clonotype comes from a human donor in good health. Source material: memory CD4+ T cells from blood. Here the CDR3 reads CASSPWTGGGTEAFF. CDR3 coding DNA: TGTGCCAGCAGCCCCTGGACAGGGGGTGGGACTGAAGCTTTCTTT.